The rows below give T cell receptor beta chains drawn from one sample of a study of spatial heterogeneity in lung cancer. TCRdb reprocessed the 5' RACE reads with MiXCR, giving one entry per CDR3 protein. This sample has nearly 50,000 distinct CDR3 sequences; 7.6% occur once, and the top ten carry 13%. The sample consisted of PBMCs, taken at surgery. Receptors originate from a female donor with early-stage non-small cell lung cancer. Each CDR3 is given with its conserved first and last residue. The D gene is left open where the match is weak. Expanded clones get a size class; other rows say once, few or many, or leave the size out.

j_call: TRBJ2-1; clone_size: -; d_call: TRBD1; v_call: TRBV12-3/TRBV12-4; cdr3_aa: CASSPRGQGIHNEQFF; cdr3_nt: TGTGCCAGCAGTCCAAGGGGACAGGGTATCCACAATGAGCAGTTCTTC
j_call: TRBJ2-3; clone_size: -; d_call: TRBD2; v_call: TRBV12-3/TRBV12-4; cdr3_aa: CASSLLAKRGEDTQYF; cdr3_nt: TGTGCCAGCAGTTTATTGGCCAAGCGGGGAGAAGATACGCAGTATTTT
j_call: TRBJ2-5; clone_size: few; d_call: -; v_call: TRBV29-1; cdr3_aa: CSGRLETQYF; cdr3_nt: TGCAGCGGACGATTGGAGACCCAGTACTTC
j_call: TRBJ2-7; clone_size: -; d_call: TRBD1; v_call: TRBV18; cdr3_aa: CASSQAGQGKHEQYF; cdr3_nt: TGTGCCAGCTCACAGGCGGGACAGGGTAAGCACGAGCAGTACTTC
j_call: TRBJ2-2; clone_size: many; d_call: -; v_call: TRBV10-3; cdr3_aa: CAIRADWNTGELFF; cdr3_nt: TGTGCCATCAGAGCTGACTGGAACACCGGGGAGCTGTTTTTT
j_call: TRBJ2-2; clone_size: -; d_call: TRBD1; v_call: TRBV15; cdr3_aa: CATSRDKGQGATGELFF; cdr3_nt: TGTGCCACCAGCAGAGATAAGGGACAGGGGGCGACCGGGGAGCTGTTTTTT
j_call: TRBJ1-2; clone_size: few; d_call: -; v_call: TRBV19; cdr3_aa: CASIPEGHTDYGYTF; cdr3_nt: TGTGCCAGTATCCCAGAGGGACATACCGACTATGGCTACACCTTC
j_call: TRBJ2-1; clone_size: medium-sized; d_call: -; v_call: TRBV4-3; cdr3_aa: CASSQGISENNEQFF; cdr3_nt: TGCGCCAGCAGCCAAGGTATCTCGGAGAACAATGAGCAGTTCTTC
j_call: TRBJ1-6; clone_size: -; d_call: -; v_call: TRBV25-1; cdr3_aa: CATYGGFNSPLHF; cdr3_nt: TGTGCCACCTATGGAGGGTTTAATTCACCCCTCCACTTT
j_call: TRBJ2-7; clone_size: many; d_call: TRBD1; v_call: TRBV12-3/TRBV12-4; cdr3_aa: CASRIGRDRGYEQYF; cdr3_nt: TGTGCCAGCAGAATTGGCCGGGACAGGGGCTACGAGCAGTACTTC
j_call: TRBJ2-1; clone_size: -; d_call: -; v_call: TRBV20-1; cdr3_aa: CSARVSWYNEQFF; cdr3_nt: TGCAGTGCTAGGGTTAGTTGGTACAATGAGCAGTTCTTC
j_call: TRBJ1-3; clone_size: -; d_call: -; v_call: TRBV28; cdr3_aa: CASSPQYRRNTIYF; cdr3_nt: TGTGCCAGCAGTCCGCAATACAGAAGAAACACCATATATTTT
j_call: TRBJ1-1; clone_size: many; d_call: -; v_call: TRBV7-2; cdr3_aa: CASSSPWTAEAFF; cdr3_nt: TGTGCCAGCAGCTCCCCTTGGACGGCTGAAGCTTTCTTT
j_call: TRBJ1-4; clone_size: many; d_call: -; v_call: TRBV15; cdr3_aa: CATSREQGGEKLFF; cdr3_nt: TGTGCCACCAGCAGAGAACAGGGAGGTGAAAAACTGTTTTTT
j_call: TRBJ2-1; clone_size: few; d_call: -; v_call: TRBV19; cdr3_aa: CASSKVASNEQFF; cdr3_nt: TGTGCCAGTTCAAAGGTAGCGAGCAATGAGCAGTTCTTC
j_call: TRBJ2-7; clone_size: few; d_call: TRBD2; v_call: TRBV20-1; cdr3_aa: CSAREGGYAYEQYF; cdr3_nt: TGCAGTGCTAGAGAGGGGGGGTACGCCTACGAGCAGTACTTC
j_call: TRBJ2-3; clone_size: many; d_call: TRBD1; v_call: TRBV28; cdr3_aa: CAIRDRGFTQYF; cdr3_nt: TGTGCAATCCGGGACAGGGGATTTACGCAGTATTTT
j_call: TRBJ2-5; clone_size: few; d_call: -; v_call: TRBV6-2/TRBV6-3; cdr3_aa: CASSYSPQGTQYF; cdr3_nt: TGTGCCAGCAGTTACTCGCCCCAGGGGACCCAGTACTTC
j_call: TRBJ2-1; clone_size: many; d_call: -; v_call: TRBV12-3/TRBV12-4; cdr3_aa: CASSSRIDNEQFF; cdr3_nt: TGTGCCAGCAGCTCACGAATAGACAATGAGCAGTTCTTC
j_call: TRBJ2-1; clone_size: -; d_call: TRBD1; v_call: TRBV7-2; cdr3_aa: CASSLDPPGQNYNEQFF; cdr3_nt: TGTGCCAGCAGCTTAGACCCCCCGGGACAGAACTACAATGAGCAGTTCTTC
j_call: TRBJ2-3; clone_size: many; d_call: -; v_call: TRBV6-2/TRBV6-3; cdr3_aa: CASSYWPSADTQYF; cdr3_nt: TGTGCCAGCAGTTACTGGCCATCCGCCGATACGCAGTATTTT
j_call: TRBJ2-6; clone_size: -; d_call: -; v_call: TRBV14; cdr3_aa: CASSQEDRANVLTF; cdr3_nt: TGTGCCAGCAGCCAAGAGGATAGGGCCAACGTCCTGACTTTC
j_call: TRBJ2-1; clone_size: many; d_call: TRBD1; v_call: TRBV20-1; cdr3_aa: CSANVDRAYNEQFF; cdr3_nt: TGCAGTGCGAATGTGGACAGGGCGTACAATGAGCAGTTCTTC
j_call: TRBJ1-6; clone_size: few; d_call: -; v_call: TRBV6-2/TRBV6-3; cdr3_aa: CASSYGVRDSPLHF; cdr3_nt: TGTGCCAGCAGTTATGGAGTTCGTGATTCACCCCTCCACTTT
j_call: TRBJ2-1; clone_size: -; d_call: -; v_call: TRBV19; cdr3_aa: CASTQTRGPYNEQFF; cdr3_nt: TGTGCCAGTACCCAAACCCGGGGACCCTACAATGAGCAGTTCTTC
j_call: TRBJ1-3; clone_size: few; d_call: -; v_call: TRBV12-3/TRBV12-4; cdr3_aa: CASSLESPVFSGNTIYF; cdr3_nt: TGTGCCAGCAGTTTAGAGTCACCTGTCTTCTCTGGAAACACCATATATTTT
j_call: TRBJ2-5; clone_size: -; d_call: -; v_call: TRBV5-6; cdr3_aa: CASSPRPGTATFQGTQYF; cdr3_nt: TGTGCCAGCAGCCCCCGGCCTGGAACAGCCACGTTTCAAGGGACCCAGTACTTC
j_call: TRBJ2-1; clone_size: -; d_call: TRBD1; v_call: TRBV4-3; cdr3_aa: CASSQDRTGGIYNEQFF; cdr3_nt: TGCGCCAGCAGCCAAGATCGAACAGGGGGCATCTACAATGAGCAGTTCTTC
j_call: TRBJ2-7; clone_size: few; d_call: -; v_call: TRBV5-1; cdr3_aa: CASSSGLRDKSSYEQYF; cdr3_nt: TGCGCCAGCAGCTCGGGACTCCGGGACAAGAGCTCCTACGAGCAGTACTTC
j_call: TRBJ2-7; clone_size: many; d_call: -; v_call: TRBV6-2/TRBV6-3; cdr3_aa: CASSYRASYEQYF; cdr3_nt: TGTGCCAGCAGCTACAGAGCTTCCTACGAGCAGTACTTC
j_call: TRBJ2-7; clone_size: -; d_call: TRBD2; v_call: TRBV7-2; cdr3_aa: CASSLALGGRQEQYF; cdr3_nt: TGTGCCAGCAGCTTAGCGCTGGGGGGGAGGCAGGAGCAGTACTTC
j_call: TRBJ1-2; clone_size: few; d_call: -; v_call: TRBV5-1; cdr3_aa: CASSLAGSSSGYTF; cdr3_nt: TGCGCCAGCAGCTTGGCGGGCAGCTCAAGCGGCTACACCTTC
j_call: TRBJ2-4; clone_size: -; d_call: -; v_call: TRBV5-1; cdr3_aa: CASSLGLDKNIQYF; cdr3_nt: TGCGCCAGCAGCTTGGGACTAGATAAAAACATTCAGTACTTC
j_call: TRBJ1-1; clone_size: -; d_call: TRBD1; v_call: TRBV19; cdr3_aa: CASSVDRGMNTEAFF; cdr3_nt: TGTGCCAGTAGTGTCGACAGGGGAATGAACACTGAAGCTTTCTTT
j_call: TRBJ1-5; clone_size: few; d_call: -; v_call: TRBV11-2; cdr3_aa: CASSQLGGHSNQPQHF; cdr3_nt: TGTGCCAGCAGTCAATTAGGGGGGCATAGCAATCAGCCCCAGCATTTT
j_call: TRBJ1-4; clone_size: few; d_call: -; v_call: TRBV27; cdr3_aa: CASSLRRDTRLFF; cdr3_nt: TGTGCCAGCAGTTTAAGGAGGGACACAAGACTGTTTTTT
j_call: TRBJ1-6; clone_size: many; d_call: -; v_call: TRBV2; cdr3_aa: CASTRDVRSYNSPLHF; cdr3_nt: TGTGCCAGCACCAGGGACGTCCGCTCCTATAATTCACCCCTCCACTTT
j_call: TRBJ2-7; clone_size: many; d_call: TRBD2; v_call: TRBV28; cdr3_aa: CASNPSGASYEQYF; cdr3_nt: TGTGCCAGCAATCCTAGCGGGGCCTCCTACGAGCAGTACTTC
j_call: TRBJ2-7; clone_size: -; d_call: -; v_call: TRBV10-3; cdr3_aa: CATGPGPQSYEQYF; cdr3_nt: TGTGCCACCGGGCCCGGTCCCCAGTCCTACGAGCAGTACTTC
j_call: TRBJ1-5; clone_size: -; d_call: -; v_call: TRBV20-1; cdr3_aa: CSAKLGGGNQPQHF; cdr3_nt: TGCAGTGCCAAACTGGGGGGTGGCAATCAGCCCCAGCATTTT
j_call: TRBJ1-1; clone_size: -; d_call: -; v_call: TRBV5-4; cdr3_aa: CASSLWMDANTEAFF; cdr3_nt: TGTGCCAGCAGCTTGTGGATGGACGCGAACACTGAAGCTTTCTTT
j_call: TRBJ2-5; clone_size: few; d_call: -; v_call: TRBV5-1; cdr3_aa: CASSLNGGAEETQYF; cdr3_nt: TGCGCCAGCAGCTTGAATGGGGGCGCGGAAGAGACCCAGTACTTC
j_call: TRBJ2-3; clone_size: few; d_call: TRBD2; v_call: TRBV7-2; cdr3_aa: CASSAFPGGLYTQYF; cdr3_nt: TGTGCCAGCAGCGCCTTTCCGGGGGGGCTATATACGCAGTATTTT
j_call: TRBJ2-2; clone_size: few; d_call: -; v_call: TRBV20-1; cdr3_aa: CSARRANTGELFF; cdr3_nt: TGCAGTGCTAGAAGGGCCAACACCGGGGAGCTGTTTTTT
j_call: TRBJ2-1; clone_size: many; d_call: TRBD1; v_call: TRBV30; cdr3_aa: CAWSPDRGQFF; cdr3_nt: TGTGCCTGGAGTCCCGACAGGGGGCAGTTCTTC
j_call: TRBJ2-3; clone_size: many; d_call: -; v_call: TRBV9; cdr3_aa: CASTSGRTDTQYF; cdr3_nt: TGTGCCAGCACGTCCGGACGTACAGATACGCAGTATTTT
j_call: TRBJ2-1; clone_size: few; d_call: TRBD1; v_call: TRBV9; cdr3_aa: CASSAWDSNSYNEQFF; cdr3_nt: TGTGCCAGCAGCGCATGGGACAGTAACTCCTACAATGAGCAGTTCTTC
j_call: TRBJ2-5; clone_size: -; d_call: TRBD2; v_call: TRBV5-1; cdr3_aa: CATTPGLFQETQYF; cdr3_nt: TGCGCCACCACACCGGGACTATTCCAAGAGACCCAGTACTTC